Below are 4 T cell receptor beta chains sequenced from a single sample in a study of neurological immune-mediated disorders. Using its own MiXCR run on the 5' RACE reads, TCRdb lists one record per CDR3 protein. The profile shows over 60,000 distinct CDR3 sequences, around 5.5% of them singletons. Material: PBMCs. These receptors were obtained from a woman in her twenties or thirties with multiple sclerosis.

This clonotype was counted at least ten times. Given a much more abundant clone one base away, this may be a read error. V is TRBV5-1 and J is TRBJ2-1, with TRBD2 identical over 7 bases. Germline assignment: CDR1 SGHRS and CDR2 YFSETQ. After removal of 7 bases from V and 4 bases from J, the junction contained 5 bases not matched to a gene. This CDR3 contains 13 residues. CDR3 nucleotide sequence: TGCGCCAGCCAGCGGGAATTGTACAATGAGCAGTTCTTC. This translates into CASQRELYNEQFF. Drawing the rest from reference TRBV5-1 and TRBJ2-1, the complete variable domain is KAGVTQTPRYLIKTRGQQVTLSCSPISGHRSVSWYQQTPGQGLQFLFEYFSETQRNKGNFPGRFSGRQFSNSRSEMNVSTLELGDSALYLCASQRELYNEQFFGPGTRLTVL.

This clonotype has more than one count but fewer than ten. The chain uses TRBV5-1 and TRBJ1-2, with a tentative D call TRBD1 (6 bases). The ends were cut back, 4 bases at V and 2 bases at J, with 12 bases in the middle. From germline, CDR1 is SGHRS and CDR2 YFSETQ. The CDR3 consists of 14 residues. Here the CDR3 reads CASSNKQGNYGYTF. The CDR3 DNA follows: TGCGCCAGCAGCAACAAACAGGGAAACTATGGCTACACCTTC.

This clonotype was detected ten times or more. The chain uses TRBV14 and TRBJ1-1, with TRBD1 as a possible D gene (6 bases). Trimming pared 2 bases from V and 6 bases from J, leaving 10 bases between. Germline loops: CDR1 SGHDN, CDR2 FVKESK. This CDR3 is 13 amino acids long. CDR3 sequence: CASSQTRTAEAFF. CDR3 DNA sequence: TGTGCCAGCAGCCAAACAAGGACAGCTGAAGCTTTCTTT.

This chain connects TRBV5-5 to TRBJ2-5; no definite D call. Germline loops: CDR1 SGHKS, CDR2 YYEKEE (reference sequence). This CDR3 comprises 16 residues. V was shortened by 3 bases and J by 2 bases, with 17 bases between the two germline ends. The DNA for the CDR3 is TGTGCCAGCAGCTATGAGCTGGGCGCGAGGCAAGAGACCCAGTACTTC. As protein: CASSYELGARQETQYF.